One T cell receptor (beta chain) is described in this entry. What it binds is unknown. Trimming took off 11 bases at V and 0 bases at J, with 10 bases between the two ends. The CDR3 is 12 amino acids. The V gene's germline CDR1 is MNHEY and CDR2 SMNVEV (reference sequence). These data are taken from a study of T cell repertoires in cytomegalovirus infection. Study as a whole: Well-studied HLA-B-restricted epitopes and recently identified HLA-C-restricted epitopes of CMV were both used in the study. Study results and caveats: Frequencies of public TCR beta families were cumulated, and this identified carriers of CMV plus the relevant HLA. HLA-C-restricted, CMV-specific TCR beta clonotypes were dominant ex vivo.

Each CDR3 protein is one row after TCRdb ran MiXCR on the reads. The sample records about a million distinct CDR3 sequences, around 30% being singletons. Sequencing used cultured CD8+ T cells from PBMCs, obtained from culture after CMV antigen stimulation. V usage is TRBV27 and J usage is TRBJ1-2, with unresolved D. The sequence came from a human donor in good health (CMV status not recorded). Some clones in this sample may be carry-over from other donors' samples. CDR3 in DNA: TGTGCCGCATGGGGTGCTAACTATGGCTACACCTTC. Amino acids: CAAWGANYGYTF.